This is a list of T cell receptor beta chains from one sample in a study of Ad26.COV2.S vaccination and SARS-CoV-2 variants. Clones were read by immunoSEQ multiplex PCR, and TCRdb kept only the in-frame ones, dropping some. The repertoire has hundreds of thousands of clones, around 90% of them found once; the top ten carry approximately 1.5%. Sequences were derived from peripheral blood, sampled in a trial of Ad26.COV2.S vaccine versus placebo. The receptors stem from a person aged 18-60 years who received the Ad26.COV2.S COVID-19 vaccine or a placebo. CDR3s include the opening cysteine and the closing phenylalanine or tryptophan. The D gene is left open where the match is weak. The size field is filled for only some rows; it gives once, few, many or a size class.

V gene: TRBV30; D gene: .; clone size: once; J gene: TRBJ2-5; CDR3 protein: CAWSAHRGGETQYF; CDR3 DNA: TGTGCCTGGAGTGCCCACAGGGGGGGGGAGACCCAGTACTTC
V gene: TRBV24-1; D gene: TRBD1; clone size: .; J gene: TRBJ2-3; CDR3 protein: CATSGGPGQGATDTQYF; CDR3 DNA: TGTGCCACCAGTGGGGGGCCGGGACAGGGGGCCACAGATACGCAGTATTTT
V gene: TRBV12-3/TRBV12-4; D gene: .; clone size: .; J gene: TRBJ2-7; CDR3 protein: CAVDGATYEQYF; CDR3 DNA: TGTGCAGTCGACGGGGCCACCTACGAGCAGTACTTC
V gene: TRBV30; D gene: .; clone size: .; J gene: TRBJ1-6; CDR3 protein: CAWSGGSPLHF; CDR3 DNA: TGTGCCTGGAGTGGGGGCTCACCCCTCCACTTT
V gene: TRBV9; D gene: .; clone size: .; J gene: TRBJ1-1; CDR3 protein: CASSVVGASTSEAFF; CDR3 DNA: TGTGCCAGCAGCGTAGTCGGGGCCAGCACAAGCGAAGCTTTCTTT
V gene: TRBV5-6; D gene: .; clone size: once; J gene: TRBJ2-3; CDR3 protein: CASSLFVGADTQYF; CDR3 DNA: TGTGCCAGCAGCTTGTTTGTGGGAGCAGATACGCAGTATTTT
V gene: TRBV5-5; D gene: .; clone size: .; J gene: TRBJ1-1; CDR3 protein: CASSLGGRYTEAFF; CDR3 DNA: TGTGCCAGCAGCTTGGGCGGACGATACACTGAAGCTTTCTTT
V gene: TRBV7-6; D gene: .; clone size: .; J gene: TRBJ1-3; CDR3 protein: CASSLGQGPGNTIYF; CDR3 DNA: TGTGCCAGCAGCTTAGGGCAGGGACCTGGAAACACCATATATTTT
V gene: TRBV12-3/TRBV12-4; D gene: .; clone size: .; J gene: TRBJ1-1; CDR3 protein: CASSLWSNTEAFF; CDR3 DNA: TGTGCCAGCAGTTTATGGTCGAACACTGAAGCTTTCTTT
V gene: TRBV14; D gene: .; clone size: .; J gene: TRBJ2-2; CDR3 protein: CASSQDWPTGELFF; CDR3 DNA: TGTGCCAGCAGCCAAGACTGGCCCACCGGGGAGCTGTTTTTT
V gene: TRBV2; D gene: .; clone size: .; J gene: TRBJ2-5; CDR3 protein: CASKRAGGTQYF; CDR3 DNA: TGTGCCAGCAAAAGGGCCGGAGGGACCCAGTACTTC
V gene: TRBV5-1; D gene: .; clone size: .; J gene: TRBJ1-2; CDR3 protein: CASSLEVASHYGYTF; CDR3 DNA: TGCGCCAGCAGCCTGGAAGTAGCGAGCCACTATGGCTACACCTTC
V gene: TRBV10-3; D gene: .; clone size: .; J gene: TRBJ2-2; CDR3 protein: CATSGDVNTGELFF; CDR3 DNA: TGTGCCACCTCAGGGGACGTGAACACCGGGGAGCTGTTTTTT
V gene: TRBV5-1; D gene: .; clone size: .; J gene: TRBJ2-2; CDR3 protein: CASSLEARPTSNTGELFF; CDR3 DNA: TGCGCCAGCAGCTTGGAGGCTCGGCCCACCTCGAACACCGGGGAGCTGTTTTTT
V gene: TRBV2; D gene: .; clone size: .; J gene: TRBJ2-7; CDR3 protein: CASRERGSPYEQYF; CDR3 DNA: TGTGCCAGCAGGGAACGGGGTTCGCCCTACGAGCAGTACTTC
V gene: TRBV4-2; D gene: TRBD2; clone size: once; J gene: TRBJ2-1; CDR3 protein: CASSQQSGALYNEQFF; CDR3 DNA: TGTGCCAGCAGCCAACAAAGCGGGGCCTTATACAATGAGCAGTTCTTC